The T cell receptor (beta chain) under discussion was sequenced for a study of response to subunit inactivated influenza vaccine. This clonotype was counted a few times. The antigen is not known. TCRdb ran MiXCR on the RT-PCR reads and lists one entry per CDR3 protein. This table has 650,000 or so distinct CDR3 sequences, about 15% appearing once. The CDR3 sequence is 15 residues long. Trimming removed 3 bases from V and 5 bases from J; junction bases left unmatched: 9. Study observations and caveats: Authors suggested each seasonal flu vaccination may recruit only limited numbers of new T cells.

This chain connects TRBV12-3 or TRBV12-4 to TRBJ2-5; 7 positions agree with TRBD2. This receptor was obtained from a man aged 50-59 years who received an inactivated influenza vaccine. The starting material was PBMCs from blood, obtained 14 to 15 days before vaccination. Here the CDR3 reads CASSFLAGAGETQYF. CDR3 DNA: TGTGCCAGCAGTTTCTTGGCGGGAGCGGGGGAGACCCAGTACTTC.